Each of the 14 T cell receptor beta chains below was sequenced from the same sample in a study of T cell responses to AZD1222 COVID-19 vaccine. Repertoires were generated with immunoSEQ multiplex PCR, while TCRdb's copy carries only in-frame clones and drops some. The data hold around 99,000 clones, with 90% to 95% observed a single time. The starting material was peripheral blood, obtained on day 0 of AZD1222 vaccination. Receptors were obtained from an adult in good health.

This sequence joins TRBV7-9 and TRBJ2-7; possible D gene TRBD1, 5 bases. Between the trimmed V and J ends, which lost 5 bases and 2 bases, there was a span of 19 bases. Germline CDR1 reads SEHNR; CDR2 reads FQNEAQ (reference sequence). This CDR3 comprises 16 residues. CDR3 in amino acids: CASSQKQGMVTYEQYF. The CDR3 DNA is TGTGCCAGCAGCCAAAAGCAGGGAATGGTAACCTACGAGCAGTACTTC.

The V and J genes are TRBV6-1 and TRBJ2-1; 9 bases agree with TRBD1. This CDR3 has 15 amino acids. After removal of 0 bases from V and 8 bases from J, the junction contained 5 bases not matched to a gene. Germline values: CDR1 MNHNS, CDR2 SASEGT. The CDR3 sequence is CASSEAGTGFYEQFF. CDR3 in DNA: TGTGCCAGCAGTGAAGCCGGGACAGGGTTTTATGAGCAGTTCTTC.

The V call is TRBV11-2, the J call TRBJ1-2; D gene uncertain. V lost 7 bases to trimming and J lost 3 bases, with 15 bases between them. Germline lookup yields CDR1 SGHAT and CDR2 FQNNGV. The CDR3 is 14 residues long. The CDR3 protein is CASTPVILDYGYTF. The CDR3 DNA reads TGTGCCAGCACCCCGGTGATTCTGGACTATGGCTACACCTTC.

The sample holds one count of this clone. The V call is TRBV4-3, the J call TRBJ1-6; D remains unclear. Per germline, CDR1 LGHNA and CDR2 YSLEER. V lost 0 bases and J lost 8, with 8 bases in between. This CDR3 is built from 14 residues. The CDR3 loop reads CASSQDRRDSPLHF. DNA of the CDR3: TGCGCCAGCAGCCAAGATCGCCGGGATTCACCCCTCCACTTT.

CDR3 in DNA: TGTGCCATCAAACCTCCCGGGGGCAATTATGGCTACACCTTC. Its translation: CAIKPPGGNYGYTF. J is TRBJ1-2 and V is TRBV10-3, with D maybe TRBD1 (6 bases). There are 14 residues in the CDR3. Germline V gene data show CDR1 as ENHRY and CDR2 as SYGVKD. V gave up 7 bases and J gave up 5 bases, with 17 bases separating them.

The chain employs TRBV7-8 and TRBJ1-3; D gene ambiguous. Trimming pared 1 base from V and 0 bases from J, leaving 1 base between. Looked up from germline, CDR1 is SGHVS and CDR2 is FQNEAQ. The CDR3 sequence is 13 residues long. The CDR3 bases are TGTGCCAGCAGCTTAGTCTCTGGAAACACCATATATTTT. Translated: CASSLVSGNTIYF. The full variable domain, with the rest looked up from reference TRBV7-8 and TRBJ1-3, is GAGVSQSPRYKVAKRGQDVALRCDPISGHVSLFWYQQALGQGPEFLTYFQNEAQLDKSGLPSDRFFAERPEGSVSTLKIQRTQQEDSAVYLCASSLVSGNTIYFGEGSWLTVV.

CDR3 nucleotide sequence: TGTGCCAGCAGCGACGGCAGCGGGACAAACACCGGGGAGCTGTTTTTT. Encoded protein: CASSDGSGTNTGELFF. The chain has TRBV2 and TRBJ2-2; D possibly corresponds to TRBD2 (7 bases). V lost 6 bases and J lost 2, with 16 bases in between. Germline CDR1 and CDR2: SNHLY and FYNNEI. The CDR3 extends over 16 amino acids.

This rearrangement joins TRBV5-1 to TRBJ1-4; 7 nucleotides agree with TRBD1. The length of the CDR3 is 15 residues. From germline, CDR1 is SGHRS and CDR2 YFSETQ. V lost 0 bases to trimming and J lost 5 bases; unmatched junction nucleotides: 4. CDR3 sequence: CASSLAGTENEKLFF. The CDR3 DNA follows: TGCGCCAGCAGCTTGGCCGGGACAGAGAATGAAAAACTGTTTTTT.

The chain employs TRBV28 and TRBJ2-7, with unresolved D. The germline V gene has CDR1 MDHEN and CDR2 SYDVKM. The CDR3 extends over 13 amino acids. The ends were cut back, 7 bases at V and 6 bases at J, with 16 bases in the middle. In nucleotides, the CDR3 is TGTGCCAGCAATCAGGCCCCCTTCGGCGAGCAGTACTTC. Residues: CASNQAPFGEQYF.

J is TRBJ2-5 and V is TRBV16, with no clear D. Trimming stripped 3 bases from V and 3 bases from J, with 2 bases between. The CDR3 is 11 residues long. The germline CDR1 and CDR2 sequences are KGHSY and FQNENV. CDR3 nucleotide sequence: TGTGCCAGCAGCCAGAAAGAGACCCAGTACTTC. Amino acids: CASSQKETQYF.

The chain couples TRBV7-9 to TRBJ1-1; no firm D call. Per germline, CDR1 SEHNR and CDR2 FQNEAQ (reference sequence). CDR3 size: 13 residues. With 8 bases removed from V and 1 base from J, the gap between germline ends came to 11 bases. The CDR3 nucleotides read TGTGCCAGCGGCAGTACGCCGAACACTGAAGCTTTCTTT. Its protein is CASGSTPNTEAFF.

V usage is TRBV5-1 and J usage is TRBJ2-5; TRBD1 aligns across 10 bases. The germline V gene has CDR1 SGHRS and CDR2 YFSETQ. The CDR3 runs to 14 residues. Unmatched junction bases numbered 6, after V lost 5 bases and J lost 5 bases. This chain's CDR3 is CASRPGQGFETQYF. In nucleotides, the CDR3 is TGCGCCAGCAGACCGGGACAGGGGTTCGAGACCCAGTACTTC.

In this sample, this clone turned up a few times. This sequence joins TRBV19 and TRBJ1-5; 7 nucleotides align to TRBD1. V gave up 7 bases and J gave up 3 bases; unmatched junction bases: 9. The CDR3 is made up of 15 amino acids. Germline lookup yields CDR1 LNHDA and CDR2 SQIVND (reference sequence). The chain's CDR3 is CASNKGQLLNQPQHF. The CDR3 coding sequence is TGTGCCAGTAACAAGGGACAGCTTCTCAATCAGCCCCAGCATTTT. The variable domain in full, with the rest retrieved from reference TRBV19 and TRBJ1-5, is DGGITQSPKYLFRKEGQNVTLSCEQNLNHDAMYWYRQDPGQGLRLIYYSQIVNDFQKGDIAEGYSVSREKKESFPLTVTSAQKNPTAFYLCASNKGQLLNQPQHFGDGTRLSIL.

The sample holds one count of this clone. V gene TRBV3-1 (or the pseudogene TRBV3-2) combines with J gene TRBJ2-7; D gene ambiguous. The CDR3 has 12 residues. CDR1 and CDR2 (germline): LGHDT, YNNKEL (reference sequence). The ends were cut back, 4 bases at V and 6 bases at J, with 10 bases in the middle. CDR3 loop: CASSPMFSEQYF. CDR3 DNA: TGTGCCAGCAGCCCGATGTTCTCCGAGCAGTACTTC.